The TCR beta chain described here comes from a study of monozygotic twins with inflammatory bowel disease. Study-level findings and limits: Sharing of clonotypes with others was lower in IBD patients than in healthy twins, and this was especially so with disease activity.

About this clonotype itself: The antigen is undetermined.

cDNA was made in eight separate reactions per sample. Addition of UMIs with a 6-nucleotide sample barcode was achieved by template switching. With around 15 and 9 cycles respectively, two nested PCRs were carried out on TCRalpha and TCRbeta cDNA. Reprocessing the 5' RACE reads, TCRdb reports a single entry for every CDR3 protein and omits DNA. This table holds a few hundred thousand distinct CDR3 sequences. CDR1 and CDR2 from the germline V gene are MGHRA and YSYEKL. There are 18 residues in the CDR3. The sequenced sample consisted of blood. The source is a human donor with ulcerative colitis or Crohn's disease, or a healthy co-twin of an affected twin (not recorded which). The chain uses TRBV4-1 and TRBJ2-4; TCRdb's D call of TRBD2 is untestable without DNA. CDR3 protein: CASSHLDGTSGSKNIQYF.